These T cell receptor beta chains were read from a single sample in a study of shared clonotypes between healthy human individuals. TCRdb keeps only in-frame clones here, not all; method: immunoSEQ multiplex PCR. The repertoire holds about 1.5 million clones, 95% to 99% seen once, with about 0.4% in the top ten. Input material: naive CD4+ T cells sorted from blood. The source is a young man in good health. Each CDR3 is given with its conserved first and last residue.

v_gene,CDR3aa
TRBV9,CASSGTIGGKLFF
TRBV11-2,CASSQIRGIYNEQFF
TRBV11-2,CASSYGYRETQYF
TRBV5-1,CASSPRGATNEKLFF
TRBV19,CASSGSGQNTEAFF
TRBV5-1,CASSLGSAGGTSSYNEQFF
TRBV11-2,CASSLDGLAGSYNEQFF
TRBV18,CASSPIPGNLNIQYF
TRBV27,CASSLLRTGDTGELFF
TRBV6-5,CASRFDANYGYTF
TRBV5-1,CASSKLAGGLHYEQYF
TRBV19,CASSILASSSYEQYF
TRBV2,CASSGDLSEQYF
TRBV18,CASSSGGGPLNQPQHF
TRBV7-9,CASSLTASRGEQFF
TRBV5-1,CASSSMGTTGNYGYTF
TRBV28,CASSVRPTYEQYF
TRBV5-1,CASTPGAGFTYEQYF
TRBV7-2,CASSPRAGGYSYEQYF
TRBV27,CASSPLADKNIQYF
TRBV6-1,CASSLTSGRTDTQYF
TRBV5-1,CASSVGPNQPQHF